This is a list of T cell receptor beta chains from one sample in a study of OX40 agonist ivuxolimab in advanced cancers. Libraries were prepared by immunoSEQ multiplex PCR; TCRdb keeps only in-frame clonotypes and omits some of them. The table includes more than 80,000 clones, around 86% detected once. The sample in question was CD4+ or CD8+ T cells sorted from blood, obtained in a trial of the OX40 agonist ivuxolimab. These receptor sequences come from an adult with an advanced solid tumor such as melanoma, head and neck, liver or kidney cancer. Both conserved end residues are part of each CDR3. The D gene is left open where the match is weak. Size is stated for part of the rows, as once, few or many counts, or as a class when the clone is expanded.

size	D	V	J	DNA	CDR3
NA	NA	TRBV28	TRBJ1-2	TGTGCCAGCAGTTTATCGAGGGACCTTCATGGCTACACCTTC	CASSLSRDLHGYTF
NA	NA	TRBV5-1	TRBJ2-1	TGCGCCAGCAGCTTGGAGGGCGGGGCGAGCTACAATGAGCAGTTCTTC	CASSLEGGASYNEQFF
NA	TRBD1	TRBV5-1	TRBJ1-5	TGCGCCAGCAGCCCAGGGACAGGGGTTCAGCCCCAGCATTTT	CASSPGTGVQPQHF
NA	NA	TRBV11-2	TRBJ2-1	TGTGCCAGCAGCTTCGGGTGGGAATCCATCTCCTACAATGAGCAGTTCTTC	CASSFGWESISYNEQFF
NA	NA	TRBV7-3	TRBJ2-5	TGTGCCAGCAGCTTACGCGGGACCCTTCTGGAGACCCAGTACTTC	CASSLRGTLLETQYF
NA	TRBD1	TRBV11-3	TRBJ1-3	TGTGCCAGCAGCTCGACAGGGGTTTTCGGAAACACCATATATTTT	CASSSTGVFGNTIYF
NA	TRBD2	TRBV11-3	TRBJ2-5	TGTGCCAGCAGACTAGCGGGAGGGCCTGAGACCCAGTACTTC	CASRLAGGPETQYF
NA	NA	TRBV6-1	TRBJ1-5	TGTGCCAGCAGTGACCAGGAGGGTCAGCCCCAGCATTTT	CASSDQEGQPQHF
NA	NA	TRBV29-1	TRBJ2-7	TGCAGCGTCGCCAGGACAGCCAGCTACGAGCAGTACTTC	CSVARTASYEQYF
few	TRBD2	TRBV27	TRBJ2-7	TGTGCCAGCAGTTTATCTGCTAGCGGGTCCTACGAGCAGTACTTC	CASSLSASGSYEQYF
NA	TRBD2	TRBV7-2	TRBJ2-1	TGTGCCAGCAGCCCATCGGGACTAGCGGGAAGACTCTCCTACAATGAGCAGTTCTTC	CASSPSGLAGRLSYNEQFF
few	TRBD2	TRBV29-1	TRBJ2-1	TGCAGCGTTGCTAGCGGATACAATGAGCAGTTCTTC	CSVASGYNEQFF
NA	NA	TRBV19	TRBJ1-2	TGTGCCAGCAGAAAGGGACACCTAGCTAACTATGGCTACACCTTC	CASRKGHLANYGYTF
NA	NA	TRBV28	TRBJ1-2	TGTGCCAGCAGTTTAGACGCTGGCTACACCTTC	CASSLDAGYTF
NA	TRBD1	TRBV5-1	TRBJ1-3	TGCGCCAGCAGCAGGACAGGGGGCAATGGAAACACCATATATTTT	CASSRTGGNGNTIYF
NA	TRBD1	TRBV5-1	TRBJ1-1	TGCGCCAGCAGCTTGGACAGGGGTAACACTGAAGCTTTCTTT	CASSLDRGNTEAFF
NA	TRBD2	TRBV28	TRBJ2-1	TGTGCCAGCACCCCGGGACTAGCGGGAGTCGCGTACAATGAGCAGTTCTTC	CASTPGLAGVAYNEQFF
NA	NA	TRBV21-1	TRBJ1-2	TGTGCCAGCAGCAAAAACAAGGGGGGTCCGGGCTATGGCTACACCTTC	CASSKNKGGPGYGYTF
NA	NA	TRBV11-3	TRBJ1-5	TGTGCCAGCAGCACCCCAGGGTCCAGGGATCAGCCCCAGCATTTT	CASSTPGSRDQPQHF
NA	NA	TRBV29-1	TRBJ2-2	TGCAGCGTTGGAGGGGGGCTCAACACCGGGGAGCTGTTTTTT	CSVGGGLNTGELFF
NA	NA	TRBV27	TRBJ2-5	TGTGCCAGCAGTTTCAATATGGGGTCAGAGACCCAGTACTTC	CASSFNMGSETQYF
NA	NA	TRBV29-1	TRBJ1-1	TGCAGCGTTGAAGACGACCTTCAGAACACTGAAGCTTTCTTT	CSVEDDLQNTEAFF
NA	TRBD1	TRBV5-4	TRBJ2-7	TGTGCCAGCAGCTTGTCGGGACAGGGACCCTACGAGCAGTACTTC	CASSLSGQGPYEQYF
NA	TRBD1	TRBV18	TRBJ2-2	TGTGCCAGCTCACCACCGAACAGGGGGGACACCGGGGAGCTGTTTTTT	CASSPPNRGDTGELFF
NA	TRBD1	TRBV29-1	TRBJ1-3	TGCAGCGTTGATAGGACAGGGGCTGGAAACACCATATATTTT	CSVDRTGAGNTIYF
NA	NA	TRBV11-3	TRBJ2-5	TGTGCCAGCAGCTTGTTCGGAGAAGAGACCCAGTACTTC	CASSLFGEETQYF
NA	NA	TRBV2	TRBJ1-1	TGTGCCAGCAGTGAAGGGGAGAACACTGAAGCTTTCTTT	CASSEGENTEAFF
few	TRBD1	TRBV30	TRBJ1-5	TGTGCCTGGAGCGCCGGGACAGCAAGCAATCAGCCCCAGCATTTT	CAWSAGTASNQPQHF
NA	NA	TRBV18	TRBJ1-1	TGTGCCAGCTCCAGAGAGACCGGGACAAGTGAAGCTTTCTTT	CASSRETGTSEAFF
few	NA	TRBV7-3	TRBJ2-2	TGTGCCAGCAGCTTAAGGAGTAACACCGGGGAGCTGTTTTTT	CASSLRSNTGELFF